Below are 32 T cell receptor beta chains sequenced from a single sample in a study of T cell changes during pregnancy in multiple sclerosis (dated 2019 in TCRdb). Library preparation used the immunoSEQ multiplex PCR assay. TCRdb obtained this table from immuneACCESS and retained in-frame rearrangements with V and J assigned. These tables miss some clones; where compared with another copy, unresolved V genes account for less than half of the shortfall, and the remainder is unexplained. In this sample the table shows 45,000 to 55,000 clones, roughly 88% of which occur a single time. Of the sample, over 0.95% is held by the ten largest clones. The sample consisted of CD4+ T cells from peripheral blood mononuclear cells, taken in the second trimester of pregnancy. Receptors originate from a female donor with multiple sclerosis, enrolled in a pregnancy study.

V and J are TRBV5-1 and TRBJ2-3; 11 bases align to TRBD2. There are 14 residues in the CDR3. Germline V gene sequence: CDR1 SGHRS, CDR2 YFSETQ. CDR3 region: CASGGASYTDTQYF. The CDR3, as DNA: TGCGCTAGCGGGGGGGCTAGCTACACAGATACGCAGTATTTT.

The chain has TRBV30 and TRBJ2-5; 13 nucleotides match TRBD2. The end of the DNA fits TRBJ2-7 better, so the J call may be wrong. Germline loops: CDR1 GTSNPN, CDR2 SVGIG (reference sequence). The CDR3 runs to 17 residues. CDR3 coding DNA: TGTGCCTGGAGTGCCCCATACAGGACTAGCGGGAGCGACGAGCAGTACTTC. Protein: CAWSAPYRTSGSDEQYF.

This rearrangement joins TRBV5-1 to TRBJ1-2; 7 bases map to TRBD1. The CDR3 runs to 14 residues. Looked up from germline, CDR1 is SGHRS and CDR2 is YFSETQ. J was trimmed by 0 bases and V by 3 bases; bases with no gene match: 2. In DNA, the CDR3 is TGCGCCAGCAGCTCAGGGGGTACTAACTATGGCTACACCTTC. Protein product: CASSSGGTNYGYTF.

In regard to this clone: Germline is not matched at one junction end, which may reflect a read error. The chain is built from TRBV27 and TRBJ1-2, with D unclear. CDR1 MNHEY and CDR2 SMNVEV come from the germline V gene (reference sequence). CDR3 length equals 12 residues. CDR3 sequence (DNA): TGTGCCAGCAGTCTATCGGGCCTCGAGTACACCTTC. Amino acid sequence: CASSLSGLEYTF.

The chain employs TRBV6-1 and TRBJ1-5; TRBD1 might be the D (6 bases). CDR1 MNHNS and CDR2 SASEGT come from the germline V gene. V lost 6 bases, J lost 6 bases, and 12 bases lay in between. The length of the CDR3 is 13 residues. In DNA form, the CDR3 reads TGTGCCAGCAGACACAGGGATTCTCAGCCCCAGCATTTT. This sequence encodes CASRHRDSQPQHF.

Only one count was recorded for this clone. The chain recombines TRBV6-6 with TRBJ2-3, with 9 bases lining up with TRBD1. This CDR3 contains 15 residues. Germline loops: CDR1 MNHNY, CDR2 SVGAGI (reference sequence). V lost 6 bases to trimming and J lost 3 bases; unmatched junction nucleotides: 7. This chain's CDR3 is CASSRTGVRTDTQYF. CDR3 nucleotide sequence: TGTGCCAGCAGCAGGACAGGGGTTCGTACAGATACGCAGTATTTT.

The rearrangement links TRBV29-1 to TRBJ2-7, with a weak D call TRBD2 (6 bases). This CDR3 comprises 14 residues. Germline assignment: CDR1 SQVTM and CDR2 ANQGSEA. V lost 6 bases and J lost 5, with 20 bases in between. The CDR3 here is CSVAPGLRGDEQYF. The CDR3 nucleotides read TGCAGCGTCGCGCCGGGACTCCGAGGGGACGAGCAGTACTTC.

The V gene is TRBV5-1, the J gene TRBJ1-1; 10 bases map to TRBD1. J was trimmed by 0 bases and V by 4 bases; bases with no gene match: 12. The length of the CDR3 is 18 residues. Looked up from germline, CDR1 is SGHRS and CDR2 is YFSETQ. The CDR3 region has the DNA TGCGCCAGCAGCCGGGGGAGGGGACAGGGGAATTTGAACACTGAAGCTTTCTTT. This sequence encodes CASSRGRGQGNLNTEAFF.

The gene calls are TRBV5-4 and TRBJ2-3, with a weak D call TRBD2 (5 bases). CDR1 is SGHNT, CDR2 YYREEE, per germline (reference sequence). With 1 base removed from V and 2 bases from J, the gap between germline ends came to 11 bases. The CDR3 consists of 15 residues. As DNA, the CDR3 is TGTGCCAGCAGCTTGTACGGACTTAACACAGATACGCAGTATTTT. Its translation: CASSLYGLNTDTQYF.

Written as DNA, the CDR3 is TGTGCCAGCAGTTACTCGCCAGGCATCGCAGATACGCAGTATTTT. This encodes CASSYSPGIADTQYF. The chain joins TRBV6-5 to TRBJ2-3; no clear D gene. The CDR3 runs 15 residues. Between the trimmed V and J ends, which lost 0 bases and 4 bases, there was a span of 11 bases. The V gene's germline CDR1 is MNHEY and CDR2 SVGAGI.

This chain's CDR3 is CASSEARVSNEQFF. The DNA for the CDR3 is TGTGCCAGCAGTGAAGCCAGGGTTTCCAATGAGCAGTTCTTC. This chain connects TRBV6-1 to TRBJ2-1, with D possibly TRBD1 on 5 matching bases. This CDR3 spans 14 amino acids. Germline CDR1 and CDR2: MNHNS and SASEGT. Deletions cut 0 bases from V and 6 bases from J, with 9 bases between.

This sequence joins TRBV13 and TRBJ2-5; D ambiguous. V gave up 3 bases and J gave up 5 bases, with 4 bases separating them. The CDR3 spans 11 residues. Germline V gene lookup returns CDR1 PRHDT and CDR2 FYEKMQ (reference sequence). The CDR3 DNA is TGTGCCAGCAGCTTCGGGGAGACCCAGTACTTC. As protein: CASSFGETQYF.

This clone was found once. The rearrangement joins TRBV9 to TRBJ2-3, with a possible D match to TRBD2 (5 bases). The CDR3 length is 16 residues. The germline V gene has CDR1 SGDLS and CDR2 YYNGEE. V shed 0 bases and J shed 0 bases, with 11 bases lying between them. DNA for the CDR3: TGTGCCAGCAGCGTAGCTGCGCGGGCTAGCACAGATACGCAGTATTTT. As protein: CASSVAARASTDTQYF.

The chain uses TRBV4-1 and TRBJ2-3; 12 bases map to TRBD2. Germline CDR1 is MGHRA and CDR2 is YSYEKL. V was pared by 5 bases and J by 0 bases, with 9 bases of the junction left unmatched. The CDR3 loop spans 18 amino acids. CDR3 sequence (DNA): TGCGCCAGCAGCAAAGTCCCTAGCGGGAGGGCTAGCACAGATACGCAGTATTTT. The encoded protein is CASSKVPSGRASTDTQYF.

V is TRBV7-3 and J is TRBJ2-1; D possibly corresponds to TRBD2 (5 bases). V lost 5 bases and J 0 bases, leaving 11 bases between the germline ends. The CDR3 is 15 residues long. Germline V gene data show CDR1 as SGHTA and CDR2 as FQGTGA. CDR3 DNA sequence: TGTGCCAGCAGCCCCGGCGGGCGCTCCTACAATGAGCAGTTCTTC. Protein sequence: CASSPGGRSYNEQFF.

V and J are TRBV30 and TRBJ1-4, with 11 bases that match TRBD1. The length of the CDR3 is 12 residues. The V gene end was trimmed by 7 bases and the J gene end by 10 bases; junction bases not matched to a gene: 5. The germline V gene has CDR1 GTSNPN and CDR2 SVGIG (reference sequence). The chain's CDR3 is CAFPGQGGKLFF. The DNA for the CDR3 is TGTGCCTTCCCGGGACAGGGGGGAAAACTGTTTTTT.

The V and J genes are TRBV27 and TRBJ2-2; 9 bases align to TRBD1. The CDR3 is made up of 15 amino acids. Unmatched junction bases numbered 6, after V lost 5 bases and J lost 5 bases. CDR1 and CDR2 (germline): MNHEY, SMNVEV (reference sequence). The CDR3 DNA reads TGTGCCAGCAGTAAAAGACAGGGGGGGACCGGGGAGCTGTTTTTT. This encodes CASSKRQGGTGELFF.

J is TRBJ2-3 and V is TRBV6-1; D perhaps matches TRBD1 (6 bases). The CDR3 has 14 amino acids. V gave up 5 bases and J gave up 5 bases, with 14 bases separating them. Germline CDR1 MNHNS, CDR2 SASEGT. The CDR3 spells CASSLRQVEDTQYF. The CDR3 coding sequence is TGTGCCAGCAGTCTCCGACAGGTGGAAGATACGCAGTATTTT.

This clone was counted once. V usage is TRBV6-1 and J usage is TRBJ2-7, with D tentatively TRBD1 (6 bases). V was pared by 7 bases and J by 1 base, with 14 bases between. The CDR3 contains 14 residues. The germline CDR1 and CDR2 sequences are MNHNS and SASEGT. The CDR3 region has the DNA TGTGCCAGCAAACAGGGTACCAATTCCTACGAGCAGTACTTC. Protein sequence: CASKQGTNSYEQYF.

V and J are TRBV13 and TRBJ2-3, with TRBD2 identical over 10 bases. CDR1 and CDR2 (germline): PRHDT, FYEKMQ (reference sequence). The CDR3 runs to 18 residues. Germline trimming cut 5 bases from V and 0 bases from J; bases unmatched to any gene: 11. As DNA, the CDR3 is TGTGCCAGCAGCCGAAGAAGACTAGCGGGCGGTAGCACAGATACGCAGTATTTT. This sequence encodes CASSRRRLAGGSTDTQYF. Complete variable domain (other parts from reference TRBV13 and TRBJ2-3): AAGVIQSPRHLIKEKRETATLKCYPIPRHDTVYWYQQGPGQDPQFLISFYEKMQSDKGSIPDRFSAQQFSDYHSELNMSSLELGDSALYFCASSRRRLAGGSTDTQYFGPGTRLTVL.

The rearrangement links TRBV5-1 to TRBJ2-5; D is unclear. Per the germline V gene, CDR1 is SGHRS and CDR2 is YFSETQ. V was pared by 4 bases and J by 5 bases, with 12 bases between. CDR3 size: 13 residues. The CDR3 sequence is CASSLRSDETQYF. CDR3 coding DNA: TGCGCCAGCAGCCTACGGAGCGACGAGACCCAGTACTTC. Together with reference TRBV5-1 and TRBJ2-5, the CDR3 gives the full variable domain: KAGVTQTPRYLIKTRGQQVTLSCSPISGHRSVSWYQQTPGQGLQFLFEYFSETQRNKGNFPGRFSGRQFSNSRSEMNVSTLELGDSALYLCASSLRSDETQYFGPGTRLLVL.

This chain connects TRBV9 to TRBJ2-5; unclear D gene. The CDR3 loop spans 14 amino acids. Germline lookup yields CDR1 SGDLS and CDR2 YYNGEE. V gave up 0 bases and J gave up 2 bases, with 8 bases separating them. For the CDR3, the DNA is TGTGCCAGCAGCGTAGCTCTAGTTCAAGAGACCCAGTACTTC. Its translation is CASSVALVQETQYF.

CDR3 DNA: TGTGCCATCAGTGAGTTCTTCAGGGGTCTAACGGCAGCGGCCTCCGACCGGGAGCTGTTTTTT. The encoded protein is CAISEFFRGLTAAASDRELFF. The chain joins TRBV10-3 to TRBJ2-2; D perhaps matches TRBD1 (6 bases). The CDR3 sequence is 21 residues long. Trimming removed 1 base from V and 9 bases from J, with 33 bases in between. Per the germline V gene, CDR1 is ENHRY and CDR2 is SYGVKD.

V usage is TRBV7-9 and J usage is TRBJ1-4; D may be TRBD1 (5 bases). Germline V lookup: CDR1 SEHNR, CDR2 FQNEAQ (reference sequence). V was clipped by 5 bases and J by 0 bases, with 13 bases between them. There are 16 residues in the CDR3. CDR3 nucleotides: TGTGCCAGCAGCAAAGGACAAGGGGCAACTAATGAAAAACTGTTTTTT. Protein product: CASSKGQGATNEKLFF.

The chain recombines TRBV19 with TRBJ1-5; 7 nucleotides match TRBD1. Germline CDR1 reads LNHDA; CDR2 reads SQIVND (reference sequence). Trimming took 4 bases from V and 2 from J; bases not matched to a gene: 2. The length of the CDR3 is 14 residues. Here the CDR3 reads CASSTTGGNQPQHF. CDR3 coding DNA: TGTGCCAGTAGTACCACAGGGGGCAATCAGCCCCAGCATTTT.

The gene calls are TRBV2 and TRBJ2-5, with 12 bases aligning to TRBD2. The junction had 7 bases not matched to a gene; V was cut back by 6 bases and J by 2 bases. The CDR3 covers 16 residues. Germline CDR1 is SNHLY and CDR2 is FYNNEI. Here the CDR3 reads CASSASGRAVQETQYF. In nucleotides, the CDR3 is TGTGCCAGCAGCGCTAGCGGGAGGGCCGTACAAGAGACCCAGTACTTC.

This clone has more than one count but fewer than ten. In DNA, the CDR3 is TGTGCCAGCAGTTACGAGGGACAGGGAGGTACTGAAGCTTTCTTT. It is translated as CASSYEGQGGTEAFF. The chain links TRBV6-6 to TRBJ1-1, with 9 bases aligning to TRBD1. CDR3 length: 15 residues. The V and J ends lost 2 bases and 5 bases, in that order; junction bases with no gene match: 6. Germline values: CDR1 MNHNY, CDR2 SVGAGI (reference sequence).

The chain recombines TRBV18 with TRBJ1-2; D is unresolved. Looked up from germline, CDR1 is KGHSH and CDR2 is LQKENI. The ends were cut back, 2 bases at V and 6 bases at J, with 16 bases in the middle. The CDR3 contains 15 residues. CDR3 sequence (DNA): TGTGCCAGCTCACCAGGGCCACCCCCAGGCGATGGCTACACCTTC. It translates to CASSPGPPPGDGYTF.

The chain recombines TRBV7-2 with TRBJ2-5, with 12 bases that match TRBD2. There are 15 residues in the CDR3. Germline V gene data show CDR1 as SGHTA and CDR2 as FQGNSA. Trimming removed 1 base from V and 5 bases from J; junction bases left unmatched: 2. The DNA of the CDR3 is TGTGCCAGCAGCTTAGGACTAGCGGGAGCCGAGACCCAGTACTTC. Protein product: CASSLGLAGAETQYF. Complete variable domain (other parts from reference TRBV7-2 and TRBJ2-5): GAGVSQSPSNKVTEKGKDVELRCDPISGHTALYWYRQSLGQGLEFLIYFQGNSAPDKSGLPSDRFSAERTGGSVSTLTIQRTQQEDSAVYLCASSLGLAGAETQYFGPGTRLLVL.

This sequence joins TRBV19 and TRBJ2-7; 10 bases match TRBD1. The V gene end was trimmed by 8 bases and the J gene end by 4 bases; junction bases not matched to a gene: 8. CDR1 and CDR2 from the germline V gene are LNHDA and SQIVND (reference sequence). The CDR3 has 14 amino acids. CDR3 amino acids: CASRERQGAYEQYF. The CDR3 DNA reads TGTGCCAGTCGCGAGAGACAGGGGGCTTACGAGCAGTACTTC.

This sequence joins TRBV28 and TRBJ1-2; 10 bases line up with TRBD1. The CDR3 is made up of 14 amino acids. Germline V CDR1 and CDR2: MDHEN, SYDVKM. V gave up 6 bases and J gave up 9 bases; unmatched junction bases: 10. The CDR3 DNA reads TGTGCCAGCAGCGCACCGGGACAGGGGATGCGCTACACCTTC. Its translation is CASSAPGQGMRYTF.

This chain links TRBV27 with TRBJ2-7, with 12 positions matching TRBD2. Per the germline V gene, CDR1 is MNHEY and CDR2 is SMNVEV (reference sequence). The CDR3 extends over 17 amino acids. V trimming: 8 bases; J trimming: 9 bases; junction bases outside the gene matches: 20. The CDR3 nucleotides are TGTGCCAGCGGACGGGACAGCAGGGGACTAGCGGGCCACGCGCAGTACTTC. Its translation: CASGRDSRGLAGHAQYF.